Shown below are 21 T cell receptor beta chains from a single sample sequenced in a study of T cells after yellow fever vaccination. Using its own MiXCR run on the 5' RACE reads, TCRdb lists one record per CDR3 protein. The data show a few hundred thousand distinct CDR3 sequences, around 8.1% seen once. Sequencing used PBMCs, obtained about 41 days after the first yellow fever vaccination. Receptor source: a young man who received the YFV17D yellow fever vaccine.

The chain carries TRBV9 and TRBJ1-1; 7 bases line up with TRBD1. CDR1 is SGDLS, CDR2 YYNGEE, per germline. The junction had 5 bases not matched to a gene; V was cut back by 1 base and J by 8 bases. The CDR3 extends over 13 amino acids. Written as DNA, the CDR3 is TGTGCCAGCAGCGTATTAGGGACAGAAGAAGCTTTCTTT. Encoded protein: CASSVLGTEEAFF.

This clonotype turned up a few times. This chain links TRBV18 with TRBJ1-5, with D maybe TRBD1 (6 bases). Trimming took off 3 bases at V and 2 bases at J, with 14 bases between the two ends. The CDR3 has 16 residues. Germline values: CDR1 KGHSH, CDR2 LQKENI. CDR3 nucleotides: TGTGCCAGCTCACCCCGGGACATTGGGGGCAATCAGCCCCAGCATTTT. Amino acid sequence: CASSPRDIGGNQPQHF.

J is TRBJ1-3 and V is TRBV7-2; a weak D match, TRBD1 (5 bases). This CDR3 is 17 amino acids long. Looked up from germline, CDR1 is SGHTA and CDR2 is FQGNSA. V gave up 1 base and J gave up 4 bases, with 17 bases separating them. This CDR3 is CASSLGPGTNWGNTIYF. The CDR3 nucleotides read TGTGCCAGCAGCTTAGGACCGGGGACCAACTGGGGAAACACCATATATTTT. Full variable domain (outside the CDR3, taken from reference TRBV7-2 and TRBJ1-3): GAGVSQSPSNKVTEKGKDVELRCDPISGHTALYWYRQSLGQGLEFLIYFQGNSAPDKSGLPSDRFSAERTGGSVSTLTIQRTQQEDSAVYLCASSLGPGTNWGNTIYFGEGSWLTVV.

This clonotype was found many times. The chain is built from TRBV7-2 and TRBJ1-1; a weak D match, TRBD1 (6 bases). The germline V and J ends were trimmed by 7 bases and 6 bases, with 15 bases remaining between them. Germline-derived CDR1 and CDR2 are SGHTA and FQGNSA. There are 13 residues in the CDR3. For the CDR3, the DNA is TGTGCCAGCACCACGGCCAGGGGCGCTGAAGCTTTCTTT. Amino acids: CASTTARGAEAFF. Full variable domain (remainder filled in from reference TRBV7-2 and TRBJ1-1): GAGVSQSPSNKVTEKGKDVELRCDPISGHTALYWYRQSLGQGLEFLIYFQGNSAPDKSGLPSDRFSAERTGGSVSTLTIQRTQQEDSAVYLCASTTARGAEAFFGQGTRLTVV.

In its sample, this clonotype was seen a few times. The V gene is TRBV7-2, the J gene TRBJ1-2, with D uncertain. The CDR3 length is 14 residues. The V gene's germline CDR1 is SGHTA and CDR2 FQGNSA. V was cut by 1 base and J by 1 base, with 7 bases left in between. CDR3 loop: CASSLGPLNYGYTF. The DNA for the CDR3 is TGTGCCAGCAGCTTAGGGCCGCTTAACTATGGCTACACCTTC.

This clonotype came up a few times. The chain uses TRBV20-1 and TRBJ1-5; 10 nucleotides align to TRBD1. CDR3 length equals 14 residues. The V gene end was trimmed by 3 bases and the J gene end by 6 bases; junction bases not matched to a gene: 5. CDR1 is DFQATT, CDR2 SNEGSKA, per germline (reference sequence). The DNA of the CDR3 is TGCAGTGCTAGGCCGGGACAGGGGTTTCAGCCCCAGCATTTT. This codes for CSARPGQGFQPQHF.

The chain recombines TRBV4-1 with TRBJ2-3; D might be TRBD1 (5 bases). The CDR3 extends over 15 amino acids. Between the trimmed V and J ends, which lost 2 bases and 1 base, there was a span of 10 bases. The germline V gene encodes CDR1 MGHRA and CDR2 YSYEKL. This CDR3 is CASSQFGAGTDTQYF. CDR3 sequence (DNA): TGCGCCAGCAGCCAATTTGGGGCAGGCACAGATACGCAGTATTTT.

This clonotype was detected many times. The J gene is TRBJ2-7, the V gene TRBV7-2; possibly TRBD2 for D (5 bases). The length of the CDR3 is 14 residues. Trimming shortened V by 2 bases and J by 4 bases, and 12 bases separated the two germline ends. Germline V gives CDR1 SGHTA, CDR2 FQGNSA. The CDR3 loop reads CASSLYGSGYEQYV. In nucleotides, the CDR3 is TGTGCCAGCAGCTTATATGGATCGGGATACGAGCAGTACGTC.

This clonotype showed up just a few times. This sequence joins TRBV5-6 and TRBJ2-5; no clear D. V was pared by 1 base and J by 5 bases, with 12 bases between. This CDR3 has 14 residues. Germline V gene data show CDR1 as SGHDT and CDR2 as YYEEEE. CDR3 in DNA: TGTGCCAGCAGCTTGAAGTCGACGAGGGAGACCCAGTACTTC. This gives the protein CASSLKSTRETQYF. Variable domain in full (rest from reference TRBV5-6 and TRBJ2-5): DAGVTQSPTHLIKTRGQQVTLRCSPKSGHDTVSWYQQALGQGPQFIFQYYEEEERQRGNFPDRFSGHQFPNYSSELNVNALLLGDSALYLCASSLKSTRETQYFGPGTRLLVL.

This clonotype was counted only a few times. The chain has TRBV5-1 and TRBJ2-2; 7 nucleotides match TRBD2. The CDR3 sequence is 13 residues long. The germline gives CDR1 SGHRS, CDR2 YFSETQ. Trimming removed 4 bases from V and 6 bases from J; junction bases left unmatched: 3. This chain's CDR3 is CASSRGDAGELFF. CDR3 sequence (DNA): TGCGCCAGCAGCCGGGGGGATGCCGGGGAGCTGTTTTTT.

In its sample, this clonotype was seen a few times. J is TRBJ2-3 and V is TRBV9; D remains unclear. This CDR3 is 17 amino acids long. V was trimmed by 0 bases and J by 2 bases, leaving 16 bases between them. CDR1 is SGDLS, CDR2 YYNGEE, per germline. This CDR3 reads CASSVARGFDVTDTQYF. In DNA, the CDR3 is TGTGCCAGCAGCGTAGCCCGAGGCTTCGATGTCACAGATACGCAGTATTTT.

The gene calls are TRBV10-2 and TRBJ2-1, with D perhaps matching TRBD2 (5 bases). This CDR3 spans 14 amino acids. Germline CDR1 is WSHSY and CDR2 is SAAADI. Trimming took off 5 bases at V and 3 bases at J, with 11 bases between the two ends. CDR3 protein: CASSSTTVYNEQFF. For the CDR3, the DNA is TGCGCCAGCAGTTCGACTACTGTCTACAATGAGCAGTTCTTC.

The gene calls are TRBV5-4 and TRBJ2-7, with D unresolved. Germline-derived CDR1 and CDR2 are SGHNT and YYREEE (reference sequence). This CDR3 contains 13 residues. The V gene lost 3 bases and the J gene lost 6 bases, with 13 bases spanning the gap. The CDR3 reads CASSYGRRGEQYV. The CDR3 DNA sequence: TGTGCCAGCAGCTACGGCCGCCGCGGCGAGCAGTACGTC.

This clonotype was counted between two and nine times. The chain recombines TRBV4-3 with TRBJ2-1; D is uncertain. The germline V gene encodes CDR1 LGHNA and CDR2 YSLEER. V was trimmed by 0 bases and J by 8 bases, leaving 11 bases between them. The CDR3 runs 14 residues. The CDR3 DNA reads as TGCGCCAGCAGCCAAGACATAGGGCTCCATGAGCAGTTCTTC. Translating gives CASSQDIGLHEQFF.

The sample holds many counts of this clonotype. The chain recombines TRBV5-1 with TRBJ1-1; D remains ambiguous. The CDR3 runs to 14 residues. CDR1 and CDR2 (germline): SGHRS, YFSETQ. The V end was cut by 0 bases, the J end by 5 bases, with 11 bases between. The CDR3 region is CASSLGPSGTEAFF. DNA of the CDR3: TGCGCCAGCAGCTTGGGGCCGTCCGGTACTGAAGCTTTCTTT.

This clonotype came up a few times. V and J are TRBV2 and TRBJ2-1; 12 bases fit TRBD2. The CDR3 sequence is 16 residues long. With V trimmed by 5 bases and J by 3 bases, 5 bases remained unmatched. The V gene's germline CDR1 is SNHLY and CDR2 FYNNEI. The CDR3 sequence: CASSRTSGEVYNEQFF. For the CDR3, the DNA is TGTGCCAGCAGTCGGACTAGCGGGGAAGTCTACAATGAGCAGTTCTTC. Based on the CDR3 plus reference TRBV2 and TRBJ2-1, the full variable domain is EPEVTQTPSHQVTQMGQEVILRCVPISNHLYFYWYRQILGQKVEFLVSFYNNEISEKSEIFDDQFSVERPDGSNFTLKIRSTKLEDSAMYFCASSRTSGEVYNEQFFGPGTRLTVL.

The table lists this clonotype with a few counts. J is TRBJ2-1 and V is TRBV20-1; D is possibly TRBD1 or TRBD2 (6 bases each). The CDR3 totals 12 residues. Germline V gene sequence: CDR1 DFQATT, CDR2 SNEGSKA (reference sequence). Trimming removed 3 bases at V and 5 bases at J, with 8 bases between. CDR3 nucleotide sequence: TGCAGTGCTAGCGGGGGCAACAATGAGCAGTTCTTC. This translates into CSASGGNNEQFF.

This clonotype has just a few counts. The chain is built from TRBV5-1 and TRBJ2-1; TRBD2 matches at 9 bases. The CDR3 runs 16 residues. Germline loops: CDR1 SGHRS, CDR2 YFSETQ. V trimming: 0 bases; J trimming: 6 bases; junction bases outside the gene matches: 7. The CDR3 region has the DNA TGCGCCAGCAGCTTGGTGTTGCGGGGGGGCGCCAATGAGCAGTTCTTC. Residues: CASSLVLRGGANEQFF.

In this sample, this clonotype turned up a few times. The V and J genes are TRBV7-2 and TRBJ1-3; D is unclear. The CDR3 length is 14 residues. V dropped 5 bases and J dropped 0 bases, with 8 bases sitting between them. Germline assignment: CDR1 SGHTA and CDR2 FQGNSA. The CDR3 bases are TGTGCCAGCAGCCCCGGGTACTCTGGAAACACCATATATTTT. This sequence encodes CASSPGYSGNTIYF. The complete variable domain, with remaining parts taken from reference TRBV7-2 and TRBJ1-3, reads GAGVSQSPSNKVTEKGKDVELRCDPISGHTALYWYRQSLGQGLEFLIYFQGNSAPDKSGLPSDRFSAERTGGSVSTLTIQRTQQEDSAVYLCASSPGYSGNTIYFGEGSWLTVV.

This clonotype was detected only a few times. The V gene is TRBV5-5, the J gene TRBJ1-5; D gene uncertain. There are 17 residues in the CDR3. CDR1 SGHKS and CDR2 YYEKEE come from the germline V gene (reference sequence). V dropped 4 bases and J dropped 3 bases, with 20 bases sitting between them. The DNA for the CDR3 is TGTGCCAGCAGCATTGTGGGCGGGGTGGCGATCAATCAGCCCCAGCATTTT. The encoded protein is CASSIVGGVAINQPQHF.

The J gene is TRBJ1-2, the V gene TRBV3-1; D possibly corresponds to TRBD1 (5 bases). Germline values: CDR1 LGHDT, CDR2 YNNKEL (reference sequence). V dropped 10 bases and J dropped 4 bases, with 22 bases sitting between them. This CDR3 has 15 amino acids. CDR3 sequence: CATSHGGVGFYGYTF. CDR3 DNA sequence: TGTGCCACCTCGCACGGGGGAGTAGGGTTCTATGGCTACACCTTC. The variable domain in full, with the rest retrieved from reference TRBV3-1 and TRBJ1-2, is DTAVSQTPKYLVTQMGNDKSIKCEQNLGHDTMYWYKQDSKKFLKIMFSYNNKELIINETVPNRFSPKSPDKAHLNLHINSLELGDSAVYFCATSHGGVGFYGYTFGSGTRLTVV.